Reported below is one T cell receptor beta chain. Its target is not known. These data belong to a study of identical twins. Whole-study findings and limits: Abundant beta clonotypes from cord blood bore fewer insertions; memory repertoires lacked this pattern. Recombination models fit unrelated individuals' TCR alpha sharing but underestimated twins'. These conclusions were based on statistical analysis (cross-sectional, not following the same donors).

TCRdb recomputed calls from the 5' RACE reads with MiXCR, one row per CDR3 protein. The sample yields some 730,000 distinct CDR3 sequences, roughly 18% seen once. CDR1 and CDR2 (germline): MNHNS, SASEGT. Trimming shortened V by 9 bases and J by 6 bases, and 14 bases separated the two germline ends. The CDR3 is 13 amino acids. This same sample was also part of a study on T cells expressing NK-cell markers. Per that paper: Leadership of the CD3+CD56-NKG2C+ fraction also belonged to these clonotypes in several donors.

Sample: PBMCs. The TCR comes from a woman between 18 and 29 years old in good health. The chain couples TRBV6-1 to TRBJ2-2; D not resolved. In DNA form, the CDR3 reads TGTGCCAGTTCGCCCATAGTATCCGGGGAGCTGTTTTTT. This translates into CASSPIVSGELFF.